This T cell receptor beta chain was captured by sequencing in a study of blood T cell repertoires in COVID-19. At least ten counts were recorded for this clone. The table came from immunoSEQ multiplex PCR; TCRdb's copy has only in-frame clones and leaves some out. The table includes approximately 280,000 clones, over 75% detected once. Germline-derived CDR1 and CDR2 are MGHRA and YSYEKL. V lost 4 bases, J lost 4 bases, and 12 bases stayed unmatched. The CDR3 sequence is 17 residues long. This sequence originates from a man younger than 35 with active or convalescent COVID-19. The chain uses TRBV4-1 and TRBJ2-3; the match to TRBD2 covers 9 bases. The sample taken for sequencing was peripheral blood. DNA for the CDR3: TGCGCCAGCAGCCCCCAGCGGGGGGACTATGGGGCAGATACGCAGTATTTT. This encodes CASSPQRGDYGADTQYF.